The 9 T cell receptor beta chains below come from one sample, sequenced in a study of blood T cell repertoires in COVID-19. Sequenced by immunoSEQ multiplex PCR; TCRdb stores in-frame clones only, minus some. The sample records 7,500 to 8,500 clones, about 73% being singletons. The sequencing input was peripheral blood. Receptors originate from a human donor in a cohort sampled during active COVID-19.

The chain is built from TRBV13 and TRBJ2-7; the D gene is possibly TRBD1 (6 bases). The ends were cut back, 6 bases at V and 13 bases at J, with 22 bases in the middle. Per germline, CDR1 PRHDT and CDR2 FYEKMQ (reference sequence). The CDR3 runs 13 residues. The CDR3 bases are TGTGCCAGCAGGGCTTCTGGGCGGCCAGGGGATTACTTC. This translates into CASRASGRPGDYF. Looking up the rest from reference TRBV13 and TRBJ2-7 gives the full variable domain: AAGVIQSPRHLIKEKRETATLKCYPIPRHDTVYWYQQGPGQDPQFLISFYEKMQSDKGSIPDRFSAQQFSDYHSELNMSSLELGDSALYFCASRASGRPGDYFGPGTRLTVT.

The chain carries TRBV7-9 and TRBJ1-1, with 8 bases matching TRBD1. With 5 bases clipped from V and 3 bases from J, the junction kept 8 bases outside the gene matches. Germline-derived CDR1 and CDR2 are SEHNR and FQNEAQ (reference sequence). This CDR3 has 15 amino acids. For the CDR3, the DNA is TGTGCCAGCAGCCTATTCGGACAGGGAGACACTGAAGCTTTCTTT. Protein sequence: CASSLFGQGDTEAFF.

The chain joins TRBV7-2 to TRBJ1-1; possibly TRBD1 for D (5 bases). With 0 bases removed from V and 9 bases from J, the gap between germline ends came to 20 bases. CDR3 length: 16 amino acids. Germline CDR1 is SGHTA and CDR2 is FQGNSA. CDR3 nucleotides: TGTGCCAGCAGCTTAGCGGGGGGGGGACCTCCGTCCAAAGCTTTCTTT. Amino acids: CASSLAGGGPPSKAFF.

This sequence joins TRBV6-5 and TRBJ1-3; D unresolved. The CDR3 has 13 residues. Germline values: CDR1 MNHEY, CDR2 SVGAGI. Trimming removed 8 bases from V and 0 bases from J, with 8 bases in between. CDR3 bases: TGTGCCAGCTCCGACTTCTCTGGAAACACCATATATTTT. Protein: CASSDFSGNTIYF.

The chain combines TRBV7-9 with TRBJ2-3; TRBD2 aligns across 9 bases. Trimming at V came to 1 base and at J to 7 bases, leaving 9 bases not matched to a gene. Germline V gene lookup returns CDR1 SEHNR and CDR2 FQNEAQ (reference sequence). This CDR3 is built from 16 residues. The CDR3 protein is CASSLGTLAGLYTQYF. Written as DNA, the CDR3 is TGTGCCAGCAGCTTAGGGACCCTAGCGGGACTATATACGCAGTATTTT.

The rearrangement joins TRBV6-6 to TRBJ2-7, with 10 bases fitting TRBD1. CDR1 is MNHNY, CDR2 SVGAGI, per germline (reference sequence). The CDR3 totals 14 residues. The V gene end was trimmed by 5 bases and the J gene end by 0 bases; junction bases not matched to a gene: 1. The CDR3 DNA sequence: TGTGCCAGCAGTAGGACAGGGGGCTCCTACGAGCAGTACTTC. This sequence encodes CASSRTGGSYEQYF.

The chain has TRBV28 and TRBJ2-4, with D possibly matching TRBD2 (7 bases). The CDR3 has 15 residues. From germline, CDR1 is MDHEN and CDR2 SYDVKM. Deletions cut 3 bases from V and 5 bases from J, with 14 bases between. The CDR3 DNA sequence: TGTGCCAGCAGTTTTCTGTCGGGGGGCCAAAACATTCAGTACTTC. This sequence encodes CASSFLSGGQNIQYF.

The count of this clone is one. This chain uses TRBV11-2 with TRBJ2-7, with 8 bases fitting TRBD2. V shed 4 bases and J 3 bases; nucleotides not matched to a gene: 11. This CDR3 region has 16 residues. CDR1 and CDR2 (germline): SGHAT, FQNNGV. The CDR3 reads CASSSLRTSSGYEQYF. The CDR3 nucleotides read TGTGCCAGCAGCTCTCTTCGGACTAGCTCGGGCTACGAGCAGTACTTC.

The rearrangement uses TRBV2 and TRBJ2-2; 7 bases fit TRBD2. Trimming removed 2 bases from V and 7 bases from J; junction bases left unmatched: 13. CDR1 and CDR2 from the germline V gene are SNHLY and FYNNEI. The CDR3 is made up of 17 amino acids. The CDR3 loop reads CASSEPRTAGVGGELFF. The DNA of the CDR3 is TGTGCCAGCAGTGAACCCCGGACCGCGGGAGTTGGCGGGGAGCTGTTTTTT.